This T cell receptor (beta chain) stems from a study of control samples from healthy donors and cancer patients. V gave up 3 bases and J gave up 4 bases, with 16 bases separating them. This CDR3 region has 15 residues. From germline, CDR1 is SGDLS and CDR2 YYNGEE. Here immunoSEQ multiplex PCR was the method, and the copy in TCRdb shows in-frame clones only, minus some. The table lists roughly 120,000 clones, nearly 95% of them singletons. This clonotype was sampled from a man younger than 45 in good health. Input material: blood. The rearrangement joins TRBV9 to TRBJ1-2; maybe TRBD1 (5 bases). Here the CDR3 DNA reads TGTGCCAGCAGCGAGGGAGGGAGGGGAGGCTATGGCTACACCTTC. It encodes CASSEGGRGGYGYTF.